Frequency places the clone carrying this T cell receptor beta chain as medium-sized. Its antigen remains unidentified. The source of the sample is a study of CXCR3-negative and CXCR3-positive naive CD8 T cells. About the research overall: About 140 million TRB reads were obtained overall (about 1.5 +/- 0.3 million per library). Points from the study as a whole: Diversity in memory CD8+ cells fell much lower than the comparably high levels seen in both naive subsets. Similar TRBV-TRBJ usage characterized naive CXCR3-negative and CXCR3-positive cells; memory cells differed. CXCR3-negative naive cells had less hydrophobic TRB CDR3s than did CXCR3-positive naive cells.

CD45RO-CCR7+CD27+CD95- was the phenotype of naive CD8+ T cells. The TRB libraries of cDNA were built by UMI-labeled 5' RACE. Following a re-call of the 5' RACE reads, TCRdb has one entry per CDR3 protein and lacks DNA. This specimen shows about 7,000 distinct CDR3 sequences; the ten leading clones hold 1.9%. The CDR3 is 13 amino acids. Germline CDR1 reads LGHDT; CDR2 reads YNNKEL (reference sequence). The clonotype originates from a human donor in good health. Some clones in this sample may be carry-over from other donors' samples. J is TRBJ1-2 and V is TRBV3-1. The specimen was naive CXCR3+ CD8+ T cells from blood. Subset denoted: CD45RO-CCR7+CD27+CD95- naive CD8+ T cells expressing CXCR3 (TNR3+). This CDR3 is CASSQDRNYGYTF.